Below are 4 T cell receptor beta chains sequenced from a single sample in a study of response to subunit inactivated influenza vaccine. TCRdb re-called the RT-PCR reads with MiXCR, one entry per CDR3 protein. The sample contains more than 450,000 distinct CDR3 sequences, about 11% of which appear only once. This specimen was PBMCs from blood, taken on the day of vaccination. The receptors were sampled from a man aged 45-65 years who received an inactivated influenza vaccine.

This clonotype was recorded a few times. The CDR3 sequence is CASSSQGRDWETQYF. The CDR3 DNA reads as TGTGCCAGCAGCTCTCAGGGGCGGGACTGGGAGACCCAGTACTTC. This chain connects TRBV7-2 to TRBJ2-5; D might be TRBD1 or TRBD2, each matching 6 bases. This CDR3 spans 15 amino acids. Germline CDR1 is SGHTA and CDR2 is FQGNSA. V gave up 4 bases and J gave up 5 bases, with 17 bases separating them.

This clonotype was detected a few times. This chain connects TRBV12-3 or TRBV12-4 to TRBJ2-2; TRBD2 agrees at 10 bases. Germline trimming cut 6 bases from V and 4 bases from J; bases unmatched to any gene: 8. The CDR3 is 16 amino acids. The CDR3 spells CASSPTSGIGTGELFF. In DNA form, the CDR3 reads TGTGCCAGCAGCCCTACTAGCGGGATCGGCACCGGGGAGCTGTTTTTT.

This clonotype was found a few times. V gene TRBV5-6 combines with J gene TRBJ2-1, with 9 positions matching TRBD2. CDR3 length: 14 residues. In germline, CDR1 is SGHDT, CDR2 YYEEEE. J gave up 8 bases and V 0 bases, and 3 bases lay outside the gene matches. This CDR3 reads CASSLVGLAYEQFF. The CDR3 DNA follows: TGTGCCAGCAGCTTGGTGGGACTAGCCTATGAGCAGTTCTTC.

This clonotype showed up just a few times. The rearrangement links TRBV20-1 to TRBJ1-4; 9 bases align to TRBD1. Germline V gene lookup returns CDR1 DFQATT and CDR2 SNEGSKA (reference sequence). Trimming at V came to 2 bases and at J to 5 bases, leaving 9 bases not matched to a gene. The CDR3 consists of 16 residues. CDR3 nucleotide sequence: TGCAGTGCTAGACCAGTTACCGGGACAGGGAATGAAAAACTGTTTTTT. The encoded protein is CSARPVTGTGNEKLFF.